This paragraph covers one T cell receptor beta chain sequence. The clone's antigen remains unknown. No base qualities exist here, and no much larger clone lies one base off it. TCRbeta CDR3 regions were amplified from genomic DNA using the immunoSEQ Assay, a bias-controlled multiplex PCR. In the authors' own workflow: The number of nucleated cells in each sample was estimated from the amplification of reference gene primers within the assay. To quantify the absolute abundance of each unique TCRbeta CDR3 rearrangement, sequence reads were collapsed and filtered. Productive Simpson clonality was computed per sample as the square root of Simpson's diversity index over productive rearrangements. Sourced from immuneACCESS, this table was stored by TCRdb with only in-frame sequences that have V and J called. A share of the clones is absent; for the studies checked, an unresolved V gene accounts for under half, and the remainder has no known explanation. The DNA was the basis for D and trimming; V, J and clone size are from that table. This sample has some 83,000 clones in its table, and approximately 80% of those were observed once. The ten biggest clones cover 11% of the sample.

These data are taken from a study of blood T cell repertoires in COVID-19 (dated by TCRdb to 2019 to 2021). General notes on the study: Samples covering the acute and convalescent phases of COVID-19 were provided by collaborators in the United States, Italy and Spain. The material from the prospective study consisted of cDNA or gDNA derived from T cells, B-cell-depleted T cells, or PBMCs. Subjects who had been exposed to COVID-19, were actively infected with it, or had recovered from it provided the deeply sampled blood TCRbeta repertoires that made up the dataset. The repertoires were released in a freely available public database intended as a resource for research on the immune response to SARS-CoV-2. Samples came from the ongoing ImmuneRACE study (first 160 participants) plus 1,254 subjects from 6 global collaborators. Sample metadata almost always included a de-identified subject ID, COVID-19 status, age in years and sex. Where available, HLA class I and class II types were obtained from metadata supplied by the sample provider rather than from assay-based typing.

The study at large found these results: How much clinical and demographic metadata was included differed by source and by participant, and the metadata was provided uncurated.

The CDR3 measures 16 amino acids from cysteine to phenylalanine. The CDR3 DNA has 48 bases and is translated from base 1. CDR1 and CDR2 are read off the germline V gene (reference sequence) as SGHNT and YYREEE. Here V drops 4 bases and J drops 3 bases, and the junction holds 7 bases not matched to any gene. Whole blood was collected in K2EDTA tubes by collaborating institutions according to the institutions' own protocols. For TCRbeta analysis, collaborators shipped samples in one of three forms: frozen whole blood, isolated PBMCs, or DNA extracted from either of those sample types. Here the chain combines TRBV5-4 and TRBJ2-6, with TRBD2 matching 7 junction bases. This TCR was sampled from a man between 45 and 60 years old with acute or convalescent COVID-19. Input material: peripheral blood. The CDR3 protein is CASSAGRGFGANVLTF. The DNA is as follows: TGTGCCAGCAGCGCTGGGAGGGGTTTTGGGGCCAACGTCCTGACTTTC.